This T cell receptor (beta chain) derives from a study of blood T cell repertoires in COVID-19. Whole-study context: From the United States, Italy and Spain came samples of acute and convalescent COVID-19. PBMCs, B-cell-depleted T cells, or T cells were the source of the cDNA or gDNA that made up the material.

Original handling: How many nucleated cells were present was estimated from reference gene primer amplification. Some clones are missing from TCRdb's copy, which holds only in-frame ones; the method was immunoSEQ multiplex PCR. The V and J calls and clone size are taken from that table; D and trimming were inferred from the DNA. Of approximately 500,000 clones in the sample, 70% to 90% were seen once. Germline V gives CDR1 SGHNT, CDR2 YENEEA. The CDR3 has 13 residues. The V and J ends lost 5 bases and 3 bases respectively, with 10 bases between them. The genes are TRBV11-3 and TRBJ1-1; a possible D gene is TRBD1 (5 bases). The TCR was taken from a human donor in a cohort sampled during active COVID-19. The sequenced material came from peripheral blood. This chain's CDR3 is CASSLPGDTEAFF. CDR3 sequence (DNA): TGTGCCAGCAGCCTCCCGGGGGACACTGAAGCTTTCTTT.